A selection of T cell receptor beta chains follows, all from one sample in a study of pediatric ulcerative colitis. The method was immunoSEQ multiplex PCR; TCRdb's version includes in-frame clones alone and lacks a portion of them. The sample has 37,000 or so clones, less than 85% seen once; the top ten hold roughly 24%. Material: blood. The receptors shown here come from a girl between 10 and 17 years old with moderate ulcerative colitis. The CDR3 runs from the conserved cysteine through the conserved F or W. A D gene is named only where the DNA matches it firmly. The size entry is marked missing in some rows and otherwise reads once, few, many or a size class.

J gene: TRBJ1-4; D gene: TRBD1; V gene: TRBV7-8; clone size: -; CDR3 protein: CASSLGAGGRGNEKLFF; CDR3 DNA: TGTGCCAGCAGCTTAGGGGCAGGGGGCAGGGGTAATGAAAAACTGTTTTTT
J gene: TRBJ1-1; D gene: -; V gene: TRBV6-5; clone size: -; CDR3 protein: CASSLGTEAFF; CDR3 DNA: TGTGCCAGCAGTTTAGGGACGGAAGCTTTCTTT
J gene: TRBJ2-7; D gene: -; V gene: TRBV28; clone size: -; CDR3 protein: CASSFLQARDYEQYF; CDR3 DNA: TGTGCCAGCAGTTTCCTGCAGGCGAGGGACTACGAGCAGTACTTC
J gene: TRBJ1-2; D gene: -; V gene: TRBV27; clone size: -; CDR3 protein: CASSFVQGHGYTF; CDR3 DNA: TGTGCCAGCAGTTTTGTACAGGGCCATGGCTACACCTTC
J gene: TRBJ1-1; D gene: TRBD1; V gene: TRBV30; clone size: -; CDR3 protein: CAWQQGRGNTEAFF; CDR3 DNA: TGTGCCTGGCAACAGGGGCGCGGGAACACTGAAGCTTTCTTT
J gene: TRBJ2-3; D gene: TRBD2; V gene: TRBV6-4; clone size: -; CDR3 protein: CASSAGTSGGDTQYF; CDR3 DNA: TGTGCCAGCAGTGCCGGGACTAGCGGGGGAGATACGCAGTATTTT
J gene: TRBJ1-4; D gene: TRBD1; V gene: TRBV7-2; clone size: -; CDR3 protein: CASSSPGQPNEKLFF; CDR3 DNA: TGTGCCAGCAGCTCCCCGGGACAGCCTAATGAAAAACTGTTTTTT
J gene: TRBJ2-1; D gene: TRBD2; V gene: TRBV7-2; clone size: -; CDR3 protein: CASSLVLFGGRLNEQFF; CDR3 DNA: TGTGCCAGCAGCTTAGTCTTGTTCGGCGGGAGACTCAATGAGCAGTTCTTC
J gene: TRBJ1-5; D gene: TRBD1; V gene: TRBV27; clone size: -; CDR3 protein: CASRGTDRAGQPQHF; CDR3 DNA: TGTGCCAGCAGAGGAACGGACAGGGCGGGTCAGCCCCAGCATTTT
J gene: TRBJ2-7; D gene: TRBD1; V gene: TRBV18; clone size: once; CDR3 protein: CASSPTGGTREQYF; CDR3 DNA: TGTGCCAGCTCACCAACAGGGGGTACTCGGGAGCAGTACTTC
J gene: TRBJ1-1; D gene: -; V gene: TRBV4-2; clone size: -; CDR3 protein: CASSQSTTGNTEAFF; CDR3 DNA: TGTGCCAGCAGCCAATCAACGACTGGGAACACTGAAGCTTTCTTT
J gene: TRBJ2-6; D gene: -; V gene: TRBV9; clone size: -; CDR3 protein: CASSVEGTSSSGANVLTF; CDR3 DNA: TGTGCCAGCAGCGTAGAGGGTACTTCGTCCTCCGGGGCCAACGTCCTGACTTTC
J gene: TRBJ2-7; D gene: -; V gene: TRBV5-8; clone size: -; CDR3 protein: CASSLGSTGFYEQYF; CDR3 DNA: TGTGCCAGCAGCTTGGGGTCTACAGGGTTCTACGAGCAGTACTTC
J gene: TRBJ2-5; D gene: TRBD2; V gene: TRBV5-4; clone size: -; CDR3 protein: CASRIAGGLEETQYF; CDR3 DNA: TGTGCCAGCAGAATAGCGGGGGGGCTCGAAGAGACCCAGTACTTC
J gene: TRBJ1-2; D gene: -; V gene: TRBV4-1; clone size: -; CDR3 protein: CASSQDRSTASNYGYTF; CDR3 DNA: TGCGCCAGCAGCCAAGATCGTTCTACGGCCTCTAACTATGGCTACACCTTC
J gene: TRBJ2-5; D gene: TRBD1; V gene: TRBV18; clone size: few; CDR3 protein: CASSPSGTDPQETQYF; CDR3 DNA: TGTGCCAGCTCACCCTCAGGGACAGACCCTCAAGAGACCCAGTACTTC
J gene: TRBJ1-1; D gene: -; V gene: TRBV11-1; clone size: -; CDR3 protein: CASRPREGLFEAFF; CDR3 DNA: TGTGCCAGCAGACCCAGGGAGGGTTTGTTTGAAGCTTTCTTT
J gene: TRBJ2-7; D gene: -; V gene: TRBV6-5; clone size: -; CDR3 protein: CATGLIHEQYF; CDR3 DNA: TGTGCCACCGGGTTGATACACGAGCAGTACTTC
J gene: TRBJ2-1; D gene: TRBD2; V gene: TRBV9; clone size: -; CDR3 protein: CASSVDLAGGNEQFF; CDR3 DNA: TGTGCCAGCAGCGTAGATCTAGCGGGCGGGAATGAGCAGTTCTTC
J gene: TRBJ1-2; D gene: -; V gene: TRBV6-1; clone size: once; CDR3 protein: CASNEGQGNYGYTF; CDR3 DNA: TGTGCCAGCAACGAGGGGCAGGGCAACTATGGCTACACCTTC
J gene: TRBJ1-4; D gene: -; V gene: TRBV5-1; clone size: -; CDR3 protein: CASSPGGANNEKLFF; CDR3 DNA: TGCGCCAGCAGCCCCGGGGGGGCGAATAATGAAAAACTGTTTTTT
J gene: TRBJ2-1; D gene: -; V gene: TRBV7-3; clone size: -; CDR3 protein: CASSPQDYNEQFF; CDR3 DNA: TGTGCCAGCAGCCCACAGGATTACAATGAGCAGTTCTTC